This entry describes one TCR beta chain. What it binds is not known. The CDR3 is made up of 16 amino acids. The germline V gene encodes CDR1 KGHSH and CDR2 LQKENI. V was clipped by 2 bases and J by 5 bases, with 19 bases between them. Repertoires were generated with immunoSEQ multiplex PCR, while TCRdb's copy carries only in-frame clones and drops some. The repertoire has 25,000 to 30,000 clones, about 92% of them found once; the top ten carry around 0.81%. These data come from a study of lymphopenia after photon versus proton radiotherapy. Overall study findings and caveats: Under photons, naive T cells and diversity fell while effector/memory populations rose.

This TCR came from a woman aged 45-59 years with cholangiocarcinoma. The chain joins TRBV18 to TRBJ2-7; D is possibly TRBD1 or TRBD2 (5 bases each). Sequenced here: peripheral blood, sampled from a patient treated with photon-based radiotherapy. CDR3 sequence: CASSPFTGGDSHEQYF. The CDR3 DNA is TGTGCCAGCTCACCATTCACTGGGGGAGATTCACACGAGCAGTACTTC.